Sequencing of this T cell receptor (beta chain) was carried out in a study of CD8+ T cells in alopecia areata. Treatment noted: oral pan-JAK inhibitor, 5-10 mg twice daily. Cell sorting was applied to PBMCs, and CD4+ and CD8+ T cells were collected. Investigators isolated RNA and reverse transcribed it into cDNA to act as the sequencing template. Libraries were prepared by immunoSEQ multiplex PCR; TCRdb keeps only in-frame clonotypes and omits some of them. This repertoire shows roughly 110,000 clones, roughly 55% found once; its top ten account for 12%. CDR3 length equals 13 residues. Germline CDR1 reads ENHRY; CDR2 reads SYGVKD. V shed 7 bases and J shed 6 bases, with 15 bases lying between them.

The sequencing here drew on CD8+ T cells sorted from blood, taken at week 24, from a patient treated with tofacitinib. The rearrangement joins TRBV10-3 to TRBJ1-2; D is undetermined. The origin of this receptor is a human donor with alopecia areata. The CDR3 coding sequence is TGTGCCATCAAAACGCCGGGGATCCATGGCTACACCTTC. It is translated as CAIKTPGIHGYTF.